Below are 28 T cell receptor beta chains sequenced from a single sample in a study of blood T cell repertoires in COVID-19. Sequencing was performed with immunoSEQ multiplex PCR; in TCRdb, only in-frame clones are kept and a portion is missing. The table shows roughly 84,000 clones, with roughly three quarters occurring only once. The sequencing sample was made of peripheral blood. These receptors were obtained from a man between 60 and 75 years old with COVID-19, enrolled during active disease.

This clone was observed once. At one end the junction does not follow the germline gene, possibly because of a read error. The chain joins TRBV13 to TRBJ1-1; 8 bases are shared with TRBD1. This CDR3 region has 14 residues. Germline V gene sequence: CDR1 PRHDT, CDR2 FYEKMQ (reference sequence). This CDR3 reads CTSSARDRSLEAFF. CDR3 DNA: TGTACCAGCAGCGCCCGGGACAGGAGCCTTGAAGCTTTCTTT. Drawing the rest from reference TRBV13 and TRBJ1-1, the complete variable domain is AAGVIQSPRHLIKEKRETATLKCYPIPRHDTVYWYQQGPGQDPQFLISFYEKMQSDKGSIPDRFSAQQFSDYHSELNMSSLELGDSALYFCTSSARDRSLEAFFGQGTRLTVV.

This chain links TRBV19 with TRBJ2-3; possible D gene TRBD2, 6 bases. V was pared by 6 bases and J by 1 base, with 11 bases between. Looked up from germline, CDR1 is LNHDA and CDR2 is SQIVND (reference sequence). The CDR3 has 14 amino acids. As DNA, the CDR3 is TGTGCCAGTAGCCCGGGACTTGGCACAGATACGCAGTATTTT. Translation gives CASSPGLGTDTQYF.

The CDR3 region is CASSPLAGSYNEQFF. The CDR3 coding sequence is TGTGCCAGCAGCCCTCTAGCGGGGTCCTACAATGAGCAGTTCTTC. J is TRBJ2-1 and V is TRBV3-1 (or the pseudogene TRBV3-2), with TRBD2 matching 9 bases. The CDR3 spans 15 residues. Germline-derived CDR1 and CDR2 are LGHDT and YNNKEL (reference sequence). V was pared by 4 bases and J by 1 base, with 2 bases of the junction left unmatched.

CDR3 sequence (DNA): TGTGCTTCTCACCCCGGGACAGGGAAGACCGGGGAGCTGTTTTTT. It is translated as CASHPGTGKTGELFF. The chain employs TRBV30 and TRBJ2-2; TRBD1 aligns across 9 bases. The CDR3 loop spans 15 amino acids. Per the germline V gene, CDR1 is GTSNPN and CDR2 is SVGIG (reference sequence).

This clone was counted once. The J gene is TRBJ1-2, the V gene TRBV9; a weak D match, TRBD1 (5 bases). Looked up from germline, CDR1 is SGDLS and CDR2 is YYNGEE. This CDR3 spans 15 amino acids. Trimming took 4 bases from V and 8 from J, leaving 21 bases between them. The CDR3 bases are TGTGCCAGCAGCCAACTCCGGGACTTCCAACTGGGCTACACCTTC. Translating it yields CASSQLRDFQLGYTF.

This chain links TRBV7-3 with TRBJ2-1, with 10 bases matching TRBD2. The CDR3 consists of 15 residues. With 4 bases clipped from V and 2 bases from J, the junction kept 2 bases outside the gene matches. From germline, CDR1 is SGHTA and CDR2 FQGTGA. The CDR3 DNA follows: TGTGCCAGCAGCTCCGGACTAGCGGCCTACAATGAGCAGTTCTTC. Its translation is CASSSGLAAYNEQFF.

The chain is built from TRBV7-8 and TRBJ2-7, with D possibly being TRBD2 (6 bases). Germline V lookup: CDR1 SGHVS, CDR2 FQNEAQ. This CDR3 is built from 13 residues. V was shortened by 3 bases and J by 1 base, with 7 bases between the two germline ends. CDR3 region: CASSFGGSYEQYF. In DNA form, the CDR3 reads TGTGCCAGCAGCTTCGGGGGTTCCTACGAGCAGTACTTC.

This clone showed up just a few times. The chain joins TRBV4-1 to TRBJ1-1; TRBD1 aligns across 7 bases. Per the germline V gene, CDR1 is MGHRA and CDR2 is YSYEKL. This CDR3 contains 18 residues. Trimming cost V 2 bases and J 1 base; bases outside gene matches: 13. The CDR3 DNA sequence: TGCGCCAGCAGCCAACCCCTGGACAGGACGATAGGGAACACTGAAGCTTTCTTT. The encoded protein is CASSQPLDRTIGNTEAFF.

J is TRBJ2-6 and V is TRBV11-2, with a possible D match to TRBD2 (7 bases). Deletions cut 1 base from V and 4 bases from J, with 17 bases between. This CDR3 has 18 residues. In germline, CDR1 is SGHAT, CDR2 FQNNGV. The DNA of the CDR3 is TGTGCCAGCAGCTTAGGGGGCCGGGGGGCGGCAGGGGCCAACGTCCTGACTTTC. Translated, it gives CASSLGGRGAAGANVLTF.

This chain links TRBV14 with TRBJ2-2; TRBD2 matches 10 bases. The CDR3 runs 15 residues. Germline V lookup: CDR1 SGHDN, CDR2 FVKESK. V dropped 6 bases and J dropped 7; count of bases not matched to a gene: 8. CDR3 DNA sequence: TGTGCCAGCAGGCTCACTAGCGGGAACTTCGGGGAGCTGTTTTTT. Amino acid sequence: CASRLTSGNFGELFF.

This chain links TRBV2 with TRBJ1-1; D is unresolved. V lost 1 base and J lost 5, with 11 bases in between. The CDR3 length is 14 residues. The V gene's germline CDR1 is SNHLY and CDR2 FYNNEI. The CDR3 DNA reads as TGTGCCAGCAGTGAAGGCCCACAGTTGACTGAAGCTTTCTTT. Its translation: CASSEGPQLTEAFF. The full variable domain, in which reference TRBV2 and TRBJ1-1 provide the parts outside the CDR3, is EPEVTQTPSHQVTQMGQEVILRCVPISNHLYFYWYRQILGQKVEFLVSFYNNEISEKSEIFDDQFSVERPDGSNFTLKIRSTKLEDSAMYFCASSEGPQLTEAFFGQGTRLTVV.

This clone came up many times. The rearrangement uses TRBV9 and TRBJ2-2, with TRBD2 matching 11 bases. V dropped 2 bases and J dropped 6; count of bases not matched to a gene: 3. Germline V gives CDR1 SGDLS, CDR2 YYNGEE. The CDR3 sequence is 15 residues long. This chain's CDR3 is CASSVSGRAAGELFF. CDR3 DNA: TGTGCCAGCAGCGTTAGCGGGAGGGCCGCCGGGGAGCTGTTTTTT.

CDR3 loop: CSASPQGTLNNYGYTF. Here the CDR3 DNA reads TGCAGTGCTAGTCCCCAGGGCACACTGAATAACTATGGCTACACCTTC. The V call is TRBV20-1, the J call TRBJ1-2; a weak D match, TRBD1 (5 bases). CDR1 DFQATT and CDR2 SNEGSKA come from the germline V gene (reference sequence). The CDR3 consists of 16 residues. V lost 3 bases and J 1 base, leaving 18 bases between the germline ends.

The chain links TRBV5-6 to TRBJ1-1; D gene uncertain. Trimming shortened V by 2 bases and J by 2 bases, and 4 bases separated the two germline ends. CDR3 size: 12 residues. Germline V lookup: CDR1 SGHDT, CDR2 YYEEEE. CDR3 in DNA: TGTGCCAGCAGCTTTGGCAACACTGAAGCTTTCTTT. It encodes CASSFGNTEAFF.

This rearrangement joins TRBV5-1 to TRBJ1-1; TRBD1 might be the D (6 bases). V gave up 2 bases and J gave up 2 bases, with 13 bases separating them. The CDR3 sequence is 15 residues long. In germline, CDR1 is SGHRS, CDR2 YFSETQ. The CDR3 region is CASSFHTGINTEAFF. CDR3 DNA: TGCGCCAGCAGCTTCCACACAGGGATAAACACTGAAGCTTTCTTT.

The gene calls are TRBV9 and TRBJ1-1, with unresolved D. CDR1 and CDR2 from the germline V gene are SGDLS and YYNGEE. Deletions cut 5 bases from V and 1 base from J, with 9 bases between. The CDR3 covers 13 residues. CDR3 loop: CASSAGRNTEAFF. The CDR3 DNA reads as TGTGCCAGCAGTGCCGGGAGGAACACTGAAGCTTTCTTT.

The gene calls are TRBV18 and TRBJ2-1, with 9 positions matching TRBD2. The CDR3 is 14 residues long. The V segment lost 0 bases and the J segment 10 bases; nucleotides outside the gene matches: 4. Germline-derived CDR1 and CDR2 are KGHSH and LQKENI. The CDR3 protein is CASSPPGLAEEQFF. DNA for the CDR3: TGTGCCAGCTCACCACCGGGACTAGCCGAGGAGCAGTTCTTC. Full variable domain (missing parts from reference TRBV18 and TRBJ2-1): NAGVMQNPRHLVRRRGQEARLRCSPMKGHSHVYWYRQLPEEGLKFMVYLQKENIIDESGMPKERFSAEFPKEGPSILRIQQVVRGDSAAYFCASSPPGLAEEQFFGPGTRLTVL.

The chain has TRBV5-1 and TRBJ2-7, with 13 bases matching TRBD2. Germline values: CDR1 SGHRS, CDR2 YFSETQ. V gave up 4 bases and J gave up 6 bases; unmatched junction bases: 13. This CDR3 comprises 17 residues. The CDR3 coding sequence is TGCGCCAGCAGCCTGTCTAAACTAGCGGGGGGGGCCTCCGAGCAGTACTTC. This sequence encodes CASSLSKLAGGASEQYF.

This clone came up a few times. V is TRBV6-6 and J is TRBJ1-2; TRBD1 aligns across 8 bases. Trimming took 10 bases from V and 0 from J; bases not matched to a gene: 4. The CDR3 is made up of 13 amino acids. Germline lookup yields CDR1 MNHNY and CDR2 SVGAGI (reference sequence). The CDR3 loop is CANADRANYGYTF. CDR3 DNA: TGTGCCAACGCGGACAGGGCTAACTATGGCTACACCTTC.

This CDR3 reads CASSQVLSLAESQFF. The CDR3 DNA reads TGTGCCAGCAGCCAAGTCTTATCCCTAGCGGAGAGTCAGTTCTTC. V and J are TRBV3-1 (or the pseudogene TRBV3-2) and TRBJ2-1; 7 nucleotides align to TRBD2. Per the germline V gene, CDR1 is LGHDT and CDR2 is YNNKEL (reference sequence). With V trimmed by 1 base and J by 13 bases, 13 bases remained unmatched. The CDR3 contains 15 residues.

The chain joins TRBV7-2 to TRBJ2-1, with a weak D call TRBD1 (6 bases). The germline gives CDR1 SGHTA, CDR2 FQGNSA. The V gene lost 5 bases and the J gene lost 6 bases, with 20 bases spanning the gap. The CDR3 sequence is 16 residues long. The CDR3 loop is CASSVRGRGNVNEQFF. DNA of the CDR3: TGTGCCAGCAGCGTCCGGGGCAGGGGAAATGTCAATGAGCAGTTCTTC.

J is TRBJ1-3 and V is TRBV9; perhaps TRBD1 as D (5 bases). Trimming shortened V by 3 bases and J by 3 bases, and 10 bases separated the two germline ends. Germline V CDR1 and CDR2: SGDLS, YYNGEE. The CDR3 has 14 amino acids. CDR3 in amino acids: CASSDQGFGNTIYF. DNA of the CDR3: TGTGCCAGCAGCGACCAGGGTTTTGGAAACACCATATATTTT.

CDR3 region: CASSTDRATTYNEQFF. The DNA for the CDR3 is TGTGCCAGCAGTACCGACAGGGCCACGACCTACAATGAGCAGTTCTTC. This rearrangement joins TRBV2 to TRBJ2-1; 7 nucleotides line up with TRBD1. V was pared by 5 bases and J by 2 bases, with 9 bases of the junction left unmatched. The CDR3 loop spans 16 amino acids. In germline, CDR1 is SNHLY, CDR2 FYNNEI.

The V gene is TRBV21-1, the J gene TRBJ2-5; the table's TRBD2 call for D was not verified on the DNA. TRBV21-1 is deemed a pseudogene. The CDR3 contains 17 residues. In DNA form, the CDR3 reads TGTGCCAGCAGCAAAGGCCTTCGGGAGGGGCTAAAAGAGACCCAGTACTTC. It is translated as CASSKGLREGLKETQYF.

This chain joins TRBV27 and TRBJ2-2; D may be TRBD1 (6 bases). The germline V and J ends were trimmed by 5 bases and 1 base, with 14 bases remaining between them. The CDR3 totals 16 residues. CDR1 and CDR2 from the germline V gene are MNHEY and SMNVEV (reference sequence). The CDR3 nucleotides read TGTGCCAGCAGTAACAGGGCCTTTCTGAACACCGGGGAGCTGTTTTTT. Protein product: CASSNRAFLNTGELFF.

This sequence joins TRBV10-3 and TRBJ1-1, with TRBD1 matching over 12 bases. Germline CDR1 ENHRY, CDR2 SYGVKD. The CDR3 is made up of 18 amino acids. V gave up 6 bases and J gave up 4 bases; unmatched junction bases: 15. The CDR3 loop reads CAIRGYGTGGEVATEAFF. CDR3 nucleotide sequence: TGTGCCATCAGAGGGTACGGGACAGGGGGCGAGGTGGCCACTGAAGCTTTCTTT.

The rearrangement links TRBV11-2 to TRBJ1-1; 7 bases are a match to TRBD1. Trimming took 3 bases from V and 3 from J; bases not matched to a gene: 4. In germline, CDR1 is SGHAT, CDR2 FQNNGV. The CDR3 has 14 residues. The CDR3 coding sequence is TGTGCCAGCAGCTTTGGGACAGTGGACACTGAAGCTTTCTTT. It is translated as CASSFGTVDTEAFF.

The V gene is TRBV19, the J gene TRBJ2-7; tentatively, D is TRBD2 (6 bases). Per the germline V gene, CDR1 is LNHDA and CDR2 is SQIVND (reference sequence). V was trimmed by 6 bases and J by 6 bases, leaving 18 bases between them. The length of the CDR3 is 14 residues. Here the CDR3 reads CASRGLGGSAEQYF. CDR3 DNA sequence: TGTGCCAGTAGGGGCCTAGGAGGGTCGGCCGAGCAGTACTTC. The complete variable domain, with remaining parts taken from reference TRBV19 and TRBJ2-7, reads DGGITQSPKYLFRKEGQNVTLSCEQNLNHDAMYWYRQDPGQGLRLIYYSQIVNDFQKGDIAEGYSVSREKKESFPLTVTSAQKNPTAFYLCASRGLGGSAEQYFGPGTRLTVT.